This passage covers 12 T cell receptor beta chains from one sample sequenced in a study of Graves' ophthalmopathy and Graves' hyperthyroidism. RNA transcripts yielded amplified TCR beta CDR3 regions. Second-round multiplex PCR followed a first-round RT-PCR using HTBI primers. MiXCR was run by TCRdb on the multiplex PCR reads, yielding one entry per CDR3 protein. The sample gives roughly 380,000 distinct CDR3 sequences, 15% of which show up once; roughly 7% is in the top ten. The sample was peripheral blood. The origin of the receptors is a woman aged 18-29 years with stable Graves' hyperthyroidism.

This clonotype was recorded many times. The chain employs TRBV27 and TRBJ1-1; 8 bases fit TRBD1. J was trimmed by 4 bases and V by 5 bases; bases with no gene match: 15. The germline gives CDR1 MNHEY, CDR2 SMNVEV (reference sequence). The CDR3 covers 17 residues. The CDR3 loop reads CASSQYSSRTGSTEAFF. The DNA of the CDR3 is TGTGCCAGCAGTCAATACTCTAGCCGGACAGGGTCCACTGAAGCTTTCTTT.

In this sample, this clonotype turned up many times. The chain is built from TRBV6-1 and TRBJ2-4; TRBD1 agrees at 8 bases. Germline V lookup: CDR1 MNHNS, CDR2 SASEGT. Losses at the gene ends were 5 bases for V and 8 bases for J; bases not matched to a gene: 11. The CDR3 covers 15 residues. Here the CDR3 DNA reads TGTGCCAGCAGTCCCTGGACAGGGAGAGGCGACATTCAGTACTTC. Encoded protein: CASSPWTGRGDIQYF.

V and J are TRBV18 and TRBJ1-2; 11 nucleotides line up with TRBD1. V lost 3 bases, J lost 6 bases, and 15 bases stayed unmatched. Germline assignment: CDR1 KGHSH and CDR2 LQKENI. The CDR3 consists of 18 residues. CDR3 protein: CASSPLTGTGGSMDGYTF. As DNA, the CDR3 is TGTGCCAGCTCACCCTTAACCGGGACAGGGGGTTCTATGGATGGCTACACCTTC.

This clonotype was counted at least ten times. This chain uses TRBV19 with TRBJ1-2; no definite D call. The CDR3 is made up of 15 amino acids. CDR1 and CDR2 (germline): LNHDA, SQIVND (reference sequence). Trimming shortened V by 0 bases and J by 2 bases, and 10 bases separated the two germline ends. As DNA, the CDR3 is TGTGCCAGTAGTATAGATGGTCGTACCAACTATGGCTACACCTTC. It encodes CASSIDGRTNYGYTF.

This clonotype was counted ten times or more. The chain links TRBV7-2 to TRBJ2-2; D remains ambiguous. Germline V CDR1 and CDR2: SGHTA, FQGNSA. V lost 5 bases and J 7 bases, leaving 8 bases between the germline ends. This CDR3 is 12 amino acids long. CDR3 in amino acids: CASSPSLGELFF. The CDR3 nucleotides read TGTGCCAGCAGCCCGTCCCTCGGGGAGCTGTTTTTT.

This clonotype was counted at least ten times. The chain is built from TRBV9 and TRBJ2-7; D unclear. The germline V gene has CDR1 SGDLS and CDR2 YYNGEE. V was cut by 0 bases and J by 2 bases, with 15 bases left in between. CDR3 length: 16 residues. CDR3 sequence: CASSVAGQSPPYEQYF. The CDR3, as DNA: TGTGCCAGCAGCGTAGCTGGGCAGTCCCCCCCCTACGAGCAGTACTTC. The whole variable domain, filled in from reference TRBV9 and TRBJ2-7, reads DSGVTQTPKHLITATGQRVTLRCSPRSGDLSVYWYQQSLDQGLQFLIQYYNGEERAKGNILERFSAQQFPDLHSELNLSSLELGDSALYFCASSVAGQSPPYEQYFGPGTRLTVT.

The table lists this clonotype with many counts. V usage is TRBV19 and J usage is TRBJ2-2, with D unresolved. CDR1 is LNHDA and CDR2 is SQIVND in the germline V gene (reference sequence). The CDR3 length is 14 residues. The V end lost 4 bases, the J end lost 5 bases, and 11 bases lay between the germline ends. The CDR3 loop reads CASSRVGGTGELFF. Written as DNA, the CDR3 is TGTGCCAGTAGTAGGGTCGGTGGTACCGGGGAGCTGTTTTTT.

This clonotype occurred many times. V is TRBV5-1 and J is TRBJ1-1, with TRBD1 as a possible D gene (5 bases). CDR3 size: 17 residues. V gave up 5 bases and J gave up 1 base, with 21 bases separating them. Germline V gene sequence: CDR1 SGHRS, CDR2 YFSETQ. CDR3 sequence (DNA): TGCGCCAGCAGAAACCGGGGTCTGGGGGTACCGAACACTGAAGCTTTCTTT. This gives the protein CASRNRGLGVPNTEAFF.

This clonotype was recorded many times. This rearrangement joins TRBV11-3 to TRBJ2-7; D not resolved. Germline V gene lookup returns CDR1 SGHNT and CDR2 YENEEA. The CDR3 is made up of 13 amino acids. The ends were cut back, 2 bases at V and 0 bases at J, with 5 bases in the middle. CDR3 bases: TGTGCCAGCAGCTTACGGAGCTCCTACGAGCAGTACTTC. As protein: CASSLRSSYEQYF.

This clonotype was seen ten or more times. The chain joins TRBV20-1 to TRBJ1-1; the D is unclear. The germline gives CDR1 DFQATT, CDR2 SNEGSKA (reference sequence). V was trimmed by 1 base and J by 4 bases, leaving 4 bases between them. This CDR3 has 11 residues. The CDR3 reads CSARVTTEAFF. The CDR3 DNA follows: TGCAGTGCTAGAGTGACCACTGAAGCTTTCTTT.

In its sample, this clonotype was seen many times. The chain has TRBV7-3 and TRBJ2-7; 8 nucleotides agree with TRBD1. Germline trimming cut 5 bases from V and 7 bases from J; bases unmatched to any gene: 16. CDR1 is SGHTA, CDR2 FQGTGA, per germline. This CDR3 is built from 16 residues. The CDR3 nucleotides read TGTGCCAGCAGCGAAAGGGGCGGACAGGGCGCTACGGAGCAGTACTTC. This translates into CASSERGGQGATEQYF.

This clonotype has at least ten counts. The rearrangement joins TRBV9 to TRBJ2-7; perhaps TRBD2 as D (5 bases). The CDR3 runs to 15 residues. The ends were cut back, 0 bases at V and 0 bases at J, with 10 bases in the middle. Germline loops: CDR1 SGDLS, CDR2 YYNGEE. CDR3 nucleotide sequence: TGTGCCAGCAGCGTAGGGGGAGCCGGCTCCTACGAGCAGTACTTC. Encoded protein: CASSVGGAGSYEQYF.